This entry features one T cell receptor beta chain sequence. Its cognate antigen is unknown. This specimen comes from a study of T cells expressing NK-cell markers. Study overall: Serological testing identified seven of the eight sequenced donors as HCMV-seropositive and one as seronegative. General study points: Of CD8+ T cells, 1.0-7.0% belonged to dominant NKG2C+ clonotypes in six donors. Among several donors, these clonotypes also ranked first in the CD3+CD56-NKG2C+ fraction.

TCRdb re-called the 5' RACE reads and catalogs CDR3 proteins one per entry, DNA excluded. This sample contains more than 400,000 distinct CDR3 sequences. The CDR3 is made up of 14 amino acids. The germline V gene has CDR1 ENHRY and CDR2 SYGVKD. Sequencing was done on a sample of blood T cells: a sorted CD56 or NKG2C T cell subset, CD4+ or CD8+ T cells, or bulk PBMC T cells (not recorded which). This clonotype was obtained from a woman aged 18 to 69 in good health. The V gene is TRBV10-3, the J gene TRBJ1-6. CDR3 sequence: CAISDPFSGSPLHF.